This T cell receptor beta chain was sequenced during a study of T cell repertoires in cytomegalovirus infection. This CDR3 has 14 residues. Germline CDR1 SGHNT, CDR2 YYREEE (reference sequence). V was pared by 1 base and J by 7 bases, with 12 bases between. TCRdb re-analysed the reads in MiXCR, keeping a single row per CDR3 protein. This sample carries some 220,000 distinct CDR3 sequences, roughly an eighth of them seen once, and the ten largest clones take 1.5% to 2%. Specimen: PBMCs. This receptor was identified in a human donor in good health (CMV status not recorded). Some clones in this sample may be carry-over from other donors' samples. The rearrangement joins TRBV5-4 to TRBJ2-1, with D maybe TRBD2 (5 bases). The CDR3 region is CASSLNEGWNEQFF. In nucleotides, the CDR3 is TGTGCCAGCAGCTTGAATGAGGGTTGGAATGAGCAGTTCTTC.